This T cell receptor beta chain was identified in a study of PD-1 blockade in classical Hodgkin lymphoma. On this clone itself: Its antigen remains unidentified.

Germline V gene sequence: CDR1 KGHSH, CDR2 LQKENI. The CDR3 consists of 14 residues. Trimming pared 3 bases from V and 3 bases from J, leaving 12 bases between. Study results and limitations: Newly diagnosed patients reportedly trailed healthy donors in baseline TCR diversity. CD4+ TCR diversity rose significantly by C4D1, and CD8+ TCR diversity did not.

Sequenced by immunoSEQ multiplex PCR; TCRdb stores in-frame clones only, minus some. The sample holds roughly 20,000 clones, more than 70% seen once. The time point was: cycle 4 day 1 (C4D1), after 6 weeks of nivolumab. Every patient had relapsed following autologous stem cell transplantation, and cohorts differed in brentuximab vedotin exposure. Best overall response was complete response, partial response or progressive disease in these relapsed/refractory classical Hodgkin lymphoma patients. This receptor was identified in a human donor with classical Hodgkin lymphoma. The gene calls are TRBV18 and TRBJ2-7; no definite D call. This specimen was peripheral blood mononuclear cells (PBMCs), taken before the fourth cycle of nivolumab. In DNA form, the CDR3 reads TGTGCCAGCTCACCGAGACCGGGCGACTACGAGCAGTACTTC. Translating it yields CASSPRPGDYEQYF.